Each of the 20 T cell receptor beta chains below was sequenced from the same sample in a study of preoperative IRX-2 immunotherapy in early breast cancer (dated by TCRdb to 2018 to 2020). The protocol used for the library was the immunoSEQ multiplex PCR assay. TCRdb limited this immuneACCESS table to in-frame rearrangements with V and J called. A share of clones is missing; checked studies link under half to unresolved V genes, and the rest is unexplained. The sample records 95,000 to 100,000 clones, 70% to 90% of which are singletons. In total, the top ten clones hold over 2% of the sample. In the paper's terms, the treatment or condition label means: preoperative locoregional IRX-2 cytokine immunotherapy. Sequences were derived from tumor tissue, sampled after IRX-2 immunotherapy. Source of these receptors: a human donor with breast cancer.

The CDR3 sequence is CASSSPGQDYGYTF. The CDR3 DNA sequence: TGTGCCAGCAGCAGCCCGGGACAGGACTATGGCTACACCTTC. The chain uses TRBV28 and TRBJ1-2; 8 bases are a match to TRBD1. The CDR3 has 14 amino acids. The germline gives CDR1 MDHEN, CDR2 SYDVKM. Unmatched junction bases numbered 6, after V lost 6 bases and J lost 3 bases.

A few counts support this clone. V gene TRBV7-7 combines with J gene TRBJ1-1, with TRBD1 as a possible D gene (6 bases). Germline CDR1 reads SSHAT; CDR2 reads FNYEAQ (reference sequence). This CDR3 has 16 amino acids. V lost 5 bases and J lost 2, with 18 bases in between. CDR3 in DNA: TGTGCCAGCAGCCCTCTCGGGGGGGCGATTAACACTGAAGCTTTCTTT. Residues: CASSPLGGAINTEAFF.

The chain employs TRBV11-3 and TRBJ1-3; D perhaps matches TRBD1 (5 bases). Germline CDR1 SGHNT, CDR2 YENEEA. V was pared by 5 bases and J by 1 base, with 12 bases between. CDR3 length: 15 residues. Written as DNA, the CDR3 is TGTGCCAGCAGCCGAGACACAGGATCTGGAAACACCATATATTTT. As protein: CASSRDTGSGNTIYF.

The chain has TRBV19 and TRBJ2-2, with D possibly matching TRBD2 (7 bases). V shed 1 base and J shed 4 bases, with 16 bases lying between them. The germline V gene has CDR1 LNHDA and CDR2 SQIVND (reference sequence). The CDR3 loop spans 17 amino acids. CDR3 sequence: CASSIVVAGAGTGELFF. Here the CDR3 DNA reads TGTGCCAGTAGTATAGTGGTTGCGGGGGCGGGCACCGGGGAGCTGTTTTTT. The variable domain in full, with the rest retrieved from reference TRBV19 and TRBJ2-2, is DGGITQSPKYLFRKEGQNVTLSCEQNLNHDAMYWYRQDPGQGLRLIYYSQIVNDFQKGDIAEGYSVSREKKESFPLTVTSAQKNPTAFYLCASSIVVAGAGTGELFFGEGSRLTVL.

V is TRBV5-1 and J is TRBJ2-2; D ambiguous. The germline V gene encodes CDR1 SGHRS and CDR2 YFSETQ. The CDR3 is 15 residues long. The ends were cut back, 0 bases at V and 3 bases at J, with 9 bases in the middle. In DNA form, the CDR3 reads TGCGCCAGCAGCTTGGCGCCCCGGGACACCGGGGAGCTGTTTTTT. Its translation: CASSLAPRDTGELFF.

The chain is built from TRBV10-2 and TRBJ1-3; D may be TRBD1 (6 bases). CDR1 is WSHSY, CDR2 SAAADI, per germline. This CDR3 spans 13 amino acids. With 6 bases removed from V and 6 bases from J, the gap between germline ends came to 12 bases. The CDR3 sequence: CASSGTLQNTIYF. In nucleotides, the CDR3 is TGCGCCAGCAGCGGGACACTCCAAAACACCATATATTTT.

The chain couples TRBV19 to TRBJ1-1; D might be TRBD1 (6 bases). Trimming left V 3 bases short and J 0 bases short, with 8 bases between. Germline CDR1 is LNHDA and CDR2 is SQIVND (reference sequence). CDR3 length equals 14 residues. Here the CDR3 reads CASSIRGLNTEAFF. CDR3 nucleotides: TGTGCCAGTAGTATCAGGGGTTTGAACACTGAAGCTTTCTTT.

V is TRBV19 and J is TRBJ1-6; D is undetermined. The germline gives CDR1 LNHDA, CDR2 SQIVND (reference sequence). CDR3 length: 12 amino acids. The V gene lost 5 bases and the J gene lost 7 bases, with 6 bases spanning the gap. Here the CDR3 DNA reads TGTGCCAGTAGTTATAGAAATTCACCCCTCCACTTT. This translates into CASSYRNSPLHF.

This clone was recorded once. The chain has TRBV19 and TRBJ2-1; TRBD2 agrees at 10 bases. The ends lost 5 bases at V and 8 bases at J; junction bases unmatched: 12. This CDR3 region has 16 residues. Germline assignment: CDR1 LNHDA and CDR2 SQIVND (reference sequence). The CDR3 protein is CASSPPDSGRWDEQFF. The CDR3 DNA reads as TGTGCCAGTAGTCCTCCCGATAGCGGGAGGTGGGATGAGCAGTTCTTC. Looking up the rest from reference TRBV19 and TRBJ2-1 gives the full variable domain: DGGITQSPKYLFRKEGQNVTLSCEQNLNHDAMYWYRQDPGQGLRLIYYSQIVNDFQKGDIAEGYSVSREKKESFPLTVTSAQKNPTAFYLCASSPPDSGRWDEQFFGPGTRLTVL.

The chain uses TRBV18 and TRBJ1-1, with D uncertain. The CDR3 has 15 amino acids. Between the trimmed V and J ends, which lost 3 bases and 1 base, there was a span of 12 bases. The germline V gene has CDR1 KGHSH and CDR2 LQKENI. This CDR3 reads CASSPPGGPNTEAFF. CDR3 coding DNA: TGTGCCAGCTCACCCCCTGGAGGGCCGAACACTGAAGCTTTCTTT.

The chain recombines TRBV28 with TRBJ2-7, with 9 bases lining up with TRBD1. The CDR3 loop spans 13 amino acids. The V gene end was trimmed by 6 bases and the J gene end by 5 bases; junction bases not matched to a gene: 5. Looked up from germline, CDR1 is MDHEN and CDR2 is SYDVKM. The CDR3 reads CASRGQGIHEQYF. The CDR3 DNA follows: TGTGCCAGCAGGGGACAGGGTATCCACGAGCAGTACTTC.

This sequence joins TRBV6-8 and TRBJ2-5; D unresolved. Germline V gene sequence: CDR1 MNHGY, CDR2 SAAAGT. V was cut by 4 bases and J by 5 bases, with 8 bases left in between. The CDR3 has 12 residues. The CDR3 protein is CASSWGGETQYF. The CDR3 region has the DNA TGTGCCAGCAGTTGGGGTGGGGAGACCCAGTACTTC.

Only one count was recorded for this clone. This chain uses TRBV11-3 with TRBJ2-2; TRBD2 matches 7 bases. This CDR3 has 14 amino acids. The J segment lost 7 bases and the V segment lost 3 bases, leaving 5 bases of the junction unmatched. Germline CDR1 reads SGHNT; CDR2 reads YENEEA. In nucleotides, the CDR3 is TGTGCCAGCAGCTTCAGAAGCGGGAACGGGGAGCTGTTTTTT. As protein: CASSFRSGNGELFF.

The genes are TRBV6-8 and TRBJ2-1; weak D call: TRBD1 (5 bases). V shed 5 bases and J shed 9 bases, with 11 bases lying between them. CDR3 length: 12 residues. Germline V gene sequence: CDR1 MNHGY, CDR2 SAAAGT. CDR3 protein: CASSAQASEQFF. In nucleotides, the CDR3 is TGTGCCAGCAGTGCACAGGCCAGTGAGCAGTTCTTC.

V usage is TRBV11-1 and J usage is TRBJ1-5; D perhaps matches TRBD1 (5 bases). The CDR3 consists of 14 residues. The germline CDR1 and CDR2 sequences are SGHAT and FQDESV (reference sequence). V gave up 3 bases and J gave up 7 bases, with 13 bases separating them. The CDR3 spells CASSFLGVSQPQHF. The CDR3 bases are TGTGCCAGCAGCTTTTTGGGGGTGAGCCAGCCCCAGCATTTT. The variable domain in full, with the rest retrieved from reference TRBV11-1 and TRBJ1-5, is EAEVAQSPRYKITEKSQAVAFWCDPISGHATLYWYRQILGQGPELLVQFQDESVVDDSQLPKDRFSAERLKGVDSTLKIQPAELGDSAMYLCASSFLGVSQPQHFGDGTRLSIL.

This chain connects TRBV5-1 to TRBJ2-2; D unclear. CDR1 is SGHRS, CDR2 YFSETQ, per germline. V shed 0 bases and J shed 4 bases, with 7 bases lying between them. The CDR3 runs to 14 residues. The DNA for the CDR3 is TGCGCCAGCAGCTTGGAAGGCCCCACCGGGGAGCTGTTTTTT. This encodes CASSLEGPTGELFF.

The genes are TRBV19 and TRBJ2-3, with 7 bases identical to TRBD2. Germline CDR1 reads LNHDA; CDR2 reads SQIVND (reference sequence). The CDR3 is made up of 13 amino acids. V shed 7 bases, J shed 2 bases, and the junction held 3 bases outside the gene matches. CDR3 DNA: TGTGCCAGTACAGCGGGGTACACAGATACGCAGTATTTT. Protein sequence: CASTAGYTDTQYF.

The chain employs TRBV19 and TRBJ1-4; D is uncertain. Trimming stripped 8 bases from V and 12 bases from J, with 22 bases between. CDR3 length equals 14 residues. Germline CDR1 and CDR2: LNHDA and SQIVND (reference sequence). The CDR3 coding sequence is TGTGCCAGTCGCCCGGGATCCCCCCTGCGTCAACTGTTTTTT. It codes for CASRPGSPLRQLFF.

The genes are TRBV11-3 and TRBJ1-2, with 7 bases fitting TRBD1. V shed 3 bases, J shed 1 base, and the junction held 5 bases outside the gene matches. From germline, CDR1 is SGHNT and CDR2 YENEEA. The CDR3 is 15 amino acids. CDR3 nucleotides: TGTGCCAGCAGCTTGGTTCCAGGGGGTAACTATGGCTACACCTTC. Amino acids: CASSLVPGGNYGYTF.

The chain combines TRBV19 with TRBJ1-4; 9 bases are a match to TRBD1. CDR1 and CDR2 (germline): LNHDA, SQIVND (reference sequence). This CDR3 is 14 amino acids long. J lost 7 bases, V lost 7 bases, and 7 bases had no gene match. The CDR3 reads CASTPGQGLEKLFF. As DNA, the CDR3 is TGTGCCAGTACCCCGGGACAGGGTCTTGAAAAACTGTTTTTT.